Sequencing of this T cell receptor beta chain was carried out in a study of cytomegalovirus exposure and HLA in healthy donors (dated by TCRdb to 2016 to 2017). Turning to the overall study: A later analysis indicated that the 95 to 150 validation repertoires were generated on the platform also employed for the 600 to 750 repertoires of the first cohort. The study aimed to test whether signatures of past pathogen exposure could be identified by cataloging public T cell receptors. Besides the first cohort of approximately 670 subjects, a separate validation cohort made up of about 120 different subjects was used. The study combined high-throughput TCR immunosequencing, statistical association of individual TCRs with disease status, and machine learning to predict cytomegalovirus infection status. The research as a whole found: According to the authors, the approach could potentially be generalized to other disease states and immunological phenotypes. A total of about 180 TCR beta chains were listed by the study as associated with cytomegalovirus. While some public TCRs were present in many individuals, most TCR sequences turned up only very rarely across donors. The validation cohort had no HLA typing available for a later analysis, so co-occurrence within that cohort was assessed over all 130 or so repertoires. Of the cluster scores, 90% to 95% were above 0 in a later analysis, which found that TCRs clustered in the first cohort also tended to co-occur in the 95 to 150 validation repertoires. In vitro tests confirmed that a few of the cytomegalovirus-associated TCR beta chains recognize cytomegalovirus antigens. Cytomegalovirus status was reported to be diagnosed by the classifier with high specificity and sensitivity in both the original and validation cohorts.

Donors formed part of the validation cohort, which comprised 95 to 150 subjects and was distinct from the first cohort of 550 to 850 subjects. Turning to this clone: What this receptor recognizes is not known. The record has no base qualities; no much larger clone is one base away.

Germline trimming: 1 base from V, 6 bases from J; junction bases outside gene matches: 10. Per the germline V gene, KGHSH is the CDR1 and LQKENI is the CDR2. The cysteine opens and the phenylalanine closes a CDR3 of 16 amino acids. The only DNA kept is the CDR3, 48 bases in frame from the first base. Receptor libraries were prepared by the immunoSEQ multiplex PCR assay. In the source study's methods: A statistical classification framework was developed to diagnose cytomegalovirus status using the catalog of TCR beta chain sequences. Drawn from immuneACCESS, this table holds only the in-frame rearrangements with V and J called that TCRdb kept. Clones are partly lost; checked studies trace under half to an unresolved V gene and leave the rest unexplained. V, J and clone size are those of that table, while D and trimming were read from the DNA. This sample comprises about 150,000 clones, 70% to 90% of them detected only once. Of the sample, approximately 20% is held by the ten largest clones.

The sequence derives from a man younger than 35 in good health and CMV-seropositive. This chain joins TRBV18 to TRBJ1-2; 8 nucleotides in the junction match TRBD1. Sequenced input: PBMCs. The DNA sequence follows: TGTGCCAGCTCACCACTCGGGTCGAGGACAGGGAATGGCTACACCTTC. The resulting protein is CASSPLGSRTGNGYTF.